Each of the 12 T cell receptor beta chains below was sequenced from the same sample in a study of blood T cell repertoires in COVID-19. Data came from immunoSEQ multiplex PCR; TCRdb stores just in-frame clones and leaves some out. This sample has over 70,000 clones; 86% occur once, and the top ten carry about a sixth. The sequenced sample was peripheral blood. Every receptor here comes from a human donor in a cohort sampled during active COVID-19.

The chain links TRBV18 to TRBJ1-4, with TRBD1 matching over 8 bases. Germline-derived CDR1 and CDR2 are KGHSH and LQKENI. V lost 3 bases to trimming and J lost 7 bases; unmatched junction nucleotides: 16. The CDR3 has 18 residues. This chain's CDR3 is CASSPSRPQGALVEKLFF. The CDR3 DNA follows: TGTGCCAGCTCACCTTCCCGACCTCAGGGGGCTTTGGTTGAAAAACTGTTTTTT.

The rearrangement joins TRBV24-1 to TRBJ2-3, with D possibly matching TRBD2 (6 bases). Trimming stripped 3 bases from V and 0 bases from J, with 12 bases between. CDR1 is KGHDR and CDR2 is SFDVKD in the germline V gene. CDR3 size: 16 residues. In nucleotides, the CDR3 is TGTGCCACCAGTGATACAACCGGGACTAGCACAGATACGCAGTATTTT. It specifies CATSDTTGTSTDTQYF.

The chain joins TRBV4-2 to TRBJ2-3, with D unclear. The CDR3 is 14 residues long. V lost 0 bases to trimming and J lost 0 bases, with 4 bases between them. Germline CDR1 LGHNA, CDR2 YNFKEQ. CDR3 residues: CASSQDRSTDTQYF. The CDR3 DNA follows: TGTGCCAGCAGCCAAGATAGAAGCACAGATACGCAGTATTTT.

The rearrangement links TRBV2 to TRBJ2-7; TRBD1 agrees at 8 bases. V shed 6 bases, J shed 2 bases, and the junction held 0 bases outside the gene matches. The CDR3 extends over 12 amino acids. Germline-derived CDR1 and CDR2 are SNHLY and FYNNEI. The CDR3 spells CASRDRAYEQYF. The CDR3 DNA follows: TGTGCCAGCAGGGACAGGGCCTACGAGCAGTACTTC.

The chain is built from TRBV7-5 and TRBJ1-1. TRBV7-5 is recorded as a pseudogene. The CDR3 contains 14 residues. The CDR3 here is CARSRTGMNTEAFF. CDR3 DNA: TGTGCCAGAAGCCGGACGGGGATGAACACTGAAGCTTTCTTT.

The chain joins TRBV4-1 to TRBJ2-1; D perhaps matches TRBD2 (7 bases). CDR3 size: 14 residues. CDR1 is MGHRA, CDR2 YSYEKL, per germline. Deletions cut 3 bases from V and 5 bases from J, with 11 bases between. The CDR3 region has the DNA TGCGCCAGCAGCCAGGGGAGGGGGGACAATGAGCAGTTCTTC. Translating gives CASSQGRGDNEQFF.

V is TRBV27 and J is TRBJ2-7, with 8 bases identical to TRBD1. Germline V gene sequence: CDR1 MNHEY, CDR2 SMNVEV (reference sequence). Unmatched junction bases numbered 4, after V lost 6 bases and J lost 6 bases. The CDR3 runs 12 residues. Here the CDR3 reads CASSFTGGEQYF. The CDR3 coding sequence is TGTGCCAGCAGCTTTACAGGGGGCGAGCAGTACTTC.

V usage is TRBV6-6 and J usage is TRBJ2-7; TRBD1 agrees at 10 bases. The CDR3 has 15 residues. The V segment lost 5 bases and the J segment 5 bases; nucleotides outside the gene matches: 9. Per the germline V gene, CDR1 is MNHNY and CDR2 is SVGAGI (reference sequence). The DNA for the CDR3 is TGTGCCAGCAGTGCTCGACAGGGGGCAATGGACGAGCAGTACTTC. It translates to CASSARQGAMDEQYF.

The J gene is TRBJ2-1, the V gene TRBV19; D possibly corresponds to TRBD2 (5 bases). The CDR3 loop spans 11 amino acids. In germline, CDR1 is LNHDA, CDR2 SQIVND (reference sequence). Trimming stripped 8 bases from V and 9 bases from J, with 11 bases between. The CDR3 loop is CASAGRVEQFF. DNA of the CDR3: TGTGCCAGTGCTGGGCGGGTTGAGCAGTTCTTC.

The chain joins TRBV14 to TRBJ1-4, with 7 bases identical to TRBD1. The germline V gene has CDR1 SGHDN and CDR2 FVKESK. The length of the CDR3 is 16 residues. V lost 0 bases to trimming and J lost 0 bases; unmatched junction nucleotides: 1. Here the CDR3 reads CASSQDGTATNEKLFF. CDR3 in DNA: TGTGCCAGCAGCCAAGACGGGACAGCAACTAATGAAAAACTGTTTTTT.

V gene TRBV7-3 combines with J gene TRBJ2-1, with TRBD2 matching 11 bases. Germline V gene lookup returns CDR1 SGHTA and CDR2 FQGTGA. The ends lost 2 bases at V and 7 bases at J; junction bases unmatched: 4. The CDR3 is 15 residues long. For the CDR3, the DNA is TGTGCCAGCAGCTTAGGGTCTAGCGGGAGGAATGAGCAGTTCTTC. Its protein is CASSLGSSGRNEQFF. Combining the CDR3 with reference TRBV7-3 and TRBJ2-1 gives the whole variable domain GAGVSQTPSNKVTEKGKYVELRCDPISGHTALYWYRQSLGQGPEFLIYFQGTGAADDSGLPNDRFFAVRPEGSVSTLKIQRTERGDSAVYLCASSLGSSGRNEQFFGPGTRLTVL.

This chain uses TRBV11-2 with TRBJ1-5; D uncertain. This CDR3 region has 13 residues. V lost 4 bases and J 5 bases, leaving 9 bases between the germline ends. Germline V gene sequence: CDR1 SGHAT, CDR2 FQNNGV. This chain's CDR3 is CASSSHRDQPQHF. The DNA of the CDR3 is TGTGCCAGCAGCTCGCACAGAGATCAGCCCCAGCATTTT.